The 17 T cell receptor beta chains below were found in one sample sequenced in a study of blood T cell repertoires in COVID-19 (dated by TCRdb to about 2020). Libraries came from the immunoSEQ multiplex PCR assay. TCRdb stores this immuneACCESS table with in-frame sequences only. Part of the clones is absent; in the studies checked, under half of the shortfall reflects unresolved V genes, and no reason is known for the rest. The sample table records some 140,000 clones; around three quarters of these occur just once. Under 15% of the sample goes to the ten largest clones. The material sequenced was peripheral blood. These receptors came from an elderly man with acute or convalescent COVID-19.

This clone was seen just once. The chain has TRBV6-2 or TRBV6-3 and TRBJ2-1; maybe TRBD2 (7 bases). Trimming pared 2 bases from V and 6 bases from J, leaving 14 bases between. The CDR3 is 15 amino acids. Germline V gene data show CDR1 as MNHEY and CDR2 as SVGEGT. The CDR3 spells CASSYVGGRGNEQFF. The CDR3 bases are TGTGCCAGCAGTTACGTCGGGGGGCGGGGCAATGAGCAGTTCTTC.

The V and J genes are TRBV28 and TRBJ1-4; D perhaps matches TRBD1 (5 bases). Germline-derived CDR1 and CDR2 are MDHEN and SYDVKM. V dropped 6 bases and J dropped 0 bases, with 8 bases sitting between them. This CDR3 is 14 amino acids long. The CDR3 sequence is CASSLRATNEKLFF. In DNA, the CDR3 is TGTGCCAGCAGCCTCAGGGCAACTAATGAAAAACTGTTTTTT.

This clone has a handful of counts. V gene TRBV13 combines with J gene TRBJ1-2, with D tentatively TRBD1 (6 bases). The germline V gene encodes CDR1 PRHDT and CDR2 FYEKMQ (reference sequence). The CDR3 consists of 12 residues. V was trimmed by 8 bases and J by 6 bases, leaving 13 bases between them. This chain's CDR3 is CASGTGWHGYTF. The CDR3 nucleotides read TGTGCCAGCGGAACAGGGTGGCATGGCTACACCTTC.

The chain joins TRBV29-1 to TRBJ2-1; 8 bases are a match to TRBD2. Trimming at V came to 6 bases and at J to 6 bases, leaving 10 bases not matched to a gene. This CDR3 region has 14 residues. Germline CDR1 reads SQVTM; CDR2 reads ANQGSEA. The CDR3 nucleotides are TGCAGCGTCTGGACTCAGCGGGGGATCAATGAGCAGTTCTTC. It encodes CSVWTQRGINEQFF.

Here the CDR3 reads CASSPLGPNTEAFF. As DNA, the CDR3 is TGTGCCAGCAGCCCATTGGGCCCGAACACTGAAGCTTTCTTT. The V call is TRBV7-8, the J call TRBJ1-1, with unresolved D. The CDR3 is 14 residues long. Trimming removed 5 bases at V and 1 base at J, with 11 bases between. Germline lookup yields CDR1 SGHVS and CDR2 FQNEAQ.

The chain uses TRBV27 and TRBJ1-1; TRBD1 matches 7 bases. V lost 6 bases to trimming and J lost 3 bases; unmatched junction nucleotides: 7. Germline loops: CDR1 MNHEY, CDR2 SMNVEV (reference sequence). CDR3 length: 14 residues. The CDR3 loop is CASRVTGVYTEAFF. The CDR3 DNA follows: TGTGCCAGCAGGGTCACAGGGGTCTACACTGAAGCTTTCTTT.

This chain uses TRBV10-3 with TRBJ2-7; 10 nucleotides align to TRBD1. J gave up 3 bases and V 6 bases, and 8 bases lay outside the gene matches. The germline V gene encodes CDR1 ENHRY and CDR2 SYGVKD. This CDR3 region has 15 residues. As DNA, the CDR3 is TGTGCCATCAGCCCCGGACAGGGGGAGGTCTACGAGCAGTACTTC. It yields the protein CAISPGQGEVYEQYF.

CDR3 sequence: CATSRDRRGGDEQFF. The CDR3 DNA reads as TGTGCCACCAGCAGAGATCGGAGGGGCGGCGATGAGCAGTTCTTC. The chain links TRBV15 to TRBJ2-1, with D possibly TRBD2 on 6 matching bases. This CDR3 comprises 15 residues. Looked up from germline, CDR1 is LNHNV and CDR2 is YYDKDF (reference sequence). The V and J ends lost 0 bases and 8 bases respectively, with 14 bases between them.

The CDR3 sequence: CASSLPQAQDSPLHF. In nucleotides, the CDR3 is TGTGCCAGCAGCCTCCCACAGGCCCAGGATTCACCCCTCCACTTT. This chain uses TRBV6-2 or TRBV6-3 with TRBJ1-6, with D maybe TRBD1 (5 bases). V lost 6 bases, J lost 8 bases, and 17 bases lay in between. Germline V gene lookup returns CDR1 MNHEY and CDR2 SVGEGT. This CDR3 has 15 residues.

The CDR3 nucleotides are TGTGCCAGCGGGGCGGGACAGGGCAATCAGCCCCAGCATTTT. It is translated as CASGAGQGNQPQHF. The rearrangement uses TRBV5-5 and TRBJ1-5; 8 bases are shared with TRBD1. The ends lost 7 bases at V and 2 bases at J; junction bases unmatched: 5. CDR3 length: 14 amino acids. The germline V gene has CDR1 SGHKS and CDR2 YYEKEE (reference sequence).

This sequence joins TRBV18 and TRBJ2-6, with D unclear. The CDR3 runs to 17 residues. Trimming pared 1 base from V and 0 bases from J, leaving 10 bases between. CDR1 is KGHSH and CDR2 is LQKENI in the germline V gene. The CDR3 region has the DNA TGTGCCAGCTCACCACTTGTGGGCCGCTCTGGGGCCAACGTCCTGACTTTC. It codes for CASSPLVGRSGANVLTF.

The chain recombines TRBV19 with TRBJ2-4; D not resolved. This CDR3 is built from 15 residues. Germline V gene sequence: CDR1 LNHDA, CDR2 SQIVND (reference sequence). With 5 bases removed from V and 1 base from J, the gap between germline ends came to 12 bases. The CDR3 bases are TGTGCCAGTAGTCCACAAAAGATGGCCAAAAACATTCAGTACTTC. Protein product: CASSPQKMAKNIQYF.

V gene TRBV28 combines with J gene TRBJ1-4; TRBD1 matches 11 bases. Germline CDR1 is MDHEN and CDR2 is SYDVKM. This CDR3 is built from 15 residues. V shed 5 bases, J shed 8 bases, and the junction held 7 bases outside the gene matches. The CDR3 loop reads CASSSIGTGGEKLFF. The CDR3 DNA reads TGTGCCAGCAGTAGTATCGGGACAGGGGGGGAAAAACTGTTTTTT.

This chain links TRBV18 with TRBJ2-1; TRBD1 matches 10 bases. Germline CDR1 and CDR2: KGHSH and LQKENI. CDR3 length: 14 amino acids. With 3 bases clipped from V and 7 bases from J, the junction kept 3 bases outside the gene matches. CDR3 loop: CASSPGQGLNEQFF. The CDR3 DNA reads as TGTGCCAGCTCACCGGGACAGGGGTTGAATGAGCAGTTCTTC.

The CDR3: CASSFGGQTQYF. The CDR3, as DNA: TGTGCCAGCAGTTTCGGGGGACAGACCCAGTACTTC. The chain is built from TRBV12-3 or TRBV12-4 and TRBJ2-5, with D possibly TRBD2 on 6 matching bases. This CDR3 has 12 amino acids. Trimming took 3 bases from V and 6 from J, leaving 8 bases between them.

This clone has ten or more counts. J is TRBJ2-1 and V is TRBV28, with TRBD1 as a possible D gene (6 bases). Trimming took off 2 bases at V and 1 base at J, with 9 bases between the two ends. The length of the CDR3 is 15 residues. Germline V lookup: CDR1 MDHEN, CDR2 SYDVKM. The CDR3 DNA reads TGTGCCAGCAGTTTAGGGGGACAATCCTACAATGAGCAGTTCTTC. Its protein is CASSLGGQSYNEQFF.

J is TRBJ2-3 and V is TRBV18; D is uncertain. CDR1 KGHSH and CDR2 LQKENI come from the germline V gene. The CDR3 length is 12 residues. Deletions cut 5 bases from V and 5 bases from J, with 8 bases between. CDR3: CASSKEKDTQYF. The DNA of the CDR3 is TGTGCCAGCTCAAAGGAGAAAGATACGCAGTATTTT.